One sample yielded the 8 T cell receptor beta chains listed below, sequenced in a study of T cells in Graves' hyperthyroidism and ophthalmopathy. RNA transcripts gave rise to amplified TCR beta CDR3 regions. In the first-round RT-PCR of the TCR CDR3, the HTBI primer set was used. MiXCR, applied by TCRdb to the multiplex PCR reads, yields one record per CDR3 protein. The sample includes around 350,000 distinct CDR3 sequences, 15% to 20% of them seen just once. Sequencing used blood. The origin of the receptors is a woman aged 30 to 39 with Graves' hyperthyroidism that later progressed to Graves' ophthalmopathy.

This clonotype appeared many times. In nucleotides, the CDR3 is TGTGCCAGCAGCCCGGGGCACCTACAAGAGACCCAGTACTTC. Protein product: CASSPGHLQETQYF. The V call is TRBV7-9, the J call TRBJ2-5; either TRBD1 or TRBD2 may fit D (5 bases each). CDR1 and CDR2 (germline): SEHNR, FQNEAQ (reference sequence). The CDR3 consists of 14 residues. Trimming took off 5 bases at V and 2 bases at J, with 12 bases between the two ends.

In its sample, this clonotype was seen a few times. This chain links TRBV20-1 with TRBJ2-1, with 8 bases aligning to TRBD2. This CDR3 is 13 amino acids long. The junction had 7 bases not matched to a gene; V was cut back by 6 bases and J by 6 bases. Germline CDR1 reads DFQATT; CDR2 reads SNEGSKA (reference sequence). CDR3 DNA sequence: TGCAGTGCCCTCTCCGGGACTAGCAATGAGCAGTTCTTC. This sequence encodes CSALSGTSNEQFF.

This clonotype was recorded many times. The genes are TRBV11-2 and TRBJ2-7; no clear D. Per germline, CDR1 SGHAT and CDR2 FQNNGV. V lost 2 bases and J 2 bases, leaving 7 bases between the germline ends. This CDR3 contains 13 residues. The CDR3 sequence: CASSLTDPYEQYF. The CDR3 DNA reads as TGTGCCAGCAGCTTAACCGATCCCTACGAGCAGTACTTC.

CDR3: CASSASDRAYSYNEQFF. As DNA, the CDR3 is TGTGCCAGCAGTGCCTCGGACAGGGCATATTCCTACAATGAGCAGTTCTTC. The rearrangement uses TRBV12-3 or TRBV12-4 and TRBJ2-1; 8 bases fit TRBD1. The CDR3 spans 17 residues. The J segment lost 1 base and the V segment lost 5 bases, leaving 10 bases of the junction unmatched.

This clonotype was detected a few times. The V call is TRBV5-4, the J call TRBJ2-7, with TRBD2 matching over 12 bases. Trimming cost V 4 bases and J 6 bases; bases outside gene matches: 11. The CDR3 consists of 16 residues. The germline V gene has CDR1 SGHNT and CDR2 YYREEE (reference sequence). CDR3 nucleotide sequence: TGTGCCAGCAGCCCTAGCGGGGGGGCCTTTATAACCGAGCAGTACTTC. Translated: CASSPSGGAFITEQYF.

CDR3 in amino acids: CASSLAGTGGDYEQYV. The CDR3 DNA is TGTGCCAGCAGCTTAGCCGGGACAGGGGGCGATTACGAGCAGTACGTC. The chain links TRBV11-2 to TRBJ2-7, with 12 nucleotides matching TRBD1. Trimming removed 1 base from V and 4 bases from J; junction bases left unmatched: 5. Germline V gene sequence: CDR1 SGHAT, CDR2 FQNNGV. There are 16 residues in the CDR3.

Points on this clonotype: Since a much larger clone is just one base distant, this may be a read error. The V gene is TRBV4-1, the J gene TRBJ2-5, with D uncertain. The CDR3 is 13 amino acids. V was trimmed by 2 bases and J by 4 bases, leaving 8 bases between them. Germline V CDR1 and CDR2: MGHRA, YSYEKL. Written as DNA, the CDR3 is TGCGCCAGCAGCCAACCGCCCGGAGAGACCCAGTACTTC. Translation: CASSQPPGETQYF.

This clonotype was picked up a small number of times. J is TRBJ2-7 and V is TRBV28; 7 bases agree with TRBD2. The germline V gene encodes CDR1 MDHEN and CDR2 SYDVKM. The CDR3 consists of 15 residues. J gave up 0 bases and V 5 bases, and 7 bases lay outside the gene matches. The CDR3 protein is CASSQESGTSYEQYF. CDR3 nucleotides: TGTGCCAGCAGTCAAGAGAGCGGGACCTCCTACGAGCAGTACTTC.